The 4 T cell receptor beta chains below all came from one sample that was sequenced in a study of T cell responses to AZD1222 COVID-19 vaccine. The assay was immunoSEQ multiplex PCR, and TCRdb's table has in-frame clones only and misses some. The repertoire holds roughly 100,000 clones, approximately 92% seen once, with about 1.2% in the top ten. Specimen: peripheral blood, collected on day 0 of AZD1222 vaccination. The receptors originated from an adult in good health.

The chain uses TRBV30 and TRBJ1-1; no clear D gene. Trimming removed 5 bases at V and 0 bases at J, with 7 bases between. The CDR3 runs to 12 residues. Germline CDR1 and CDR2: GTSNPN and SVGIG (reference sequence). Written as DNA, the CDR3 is TGTGCCTGGGCAAGGGTGAACACTGAAGCTTTCTTT. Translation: CAWARVNTEAFF. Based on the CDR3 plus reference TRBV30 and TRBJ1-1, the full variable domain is SQTIHQWPATLVQPVGSPLSLECTVEGTSNPNLYWYRQAAGRGLQLLFYSVGIGQISSEVPQNLSASRPQDRQFILSSKKLLLSDSGFYLCAWARVNTEAFFGQGTRLTVV.

CDR3 nucleotides: TGTGCCAGCAGGGGGCTTGAGGGTTCACCCCTCCACTTT. Residues: CASRGLEGSPLHF. V is TRBV6-5 and J is TRBJ1-6; possibly TRBD1 for D (5 bases). Trimming cost V 6 bases and J 9 bases, with 12 bases left between them. The germline V gene has CDR1 MNHEY and CDR2 SVGAGI. This CDR3 is built from 13 residues.

The CDR3 loop reads CASSQDREGEQYF. CDR3 bases: TGTGCCAGCAGCCAAGACAGGGAGGGCGAGCAGTACTTC. The chain joins TRBV3-1 (or the pseudogene TRBV3-2) to TRBJ2-7, with 7 bases fitting TRBD2. The CDR3 loop spans 13 amino acids. J gave up 6 bases and V 0 bases, and 2 bases lay outside the gene matches. The V gene's germline CDR1 is LGHDT and CDR2 YNNKEL (reference sequence).

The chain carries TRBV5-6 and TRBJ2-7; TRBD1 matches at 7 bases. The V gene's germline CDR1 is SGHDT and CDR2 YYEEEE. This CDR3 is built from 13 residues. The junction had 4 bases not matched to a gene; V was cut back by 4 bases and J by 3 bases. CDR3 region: CASSRQGGYEQYF. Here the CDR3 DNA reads TGTGCCAGCAGCCGACAGGGCGGCTACGAGCAGTACTTC. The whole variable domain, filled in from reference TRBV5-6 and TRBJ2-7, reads DAGVTQSPTHLIKTRGQQVTLRCSPKSGHDTVSWYQQALGQGPQFIFQYYEEEERQRGNFPDRFSGHQFPNYSSELNVNALLLGDSALYLCASSRQGGYEQYFGPGTRLTVT.